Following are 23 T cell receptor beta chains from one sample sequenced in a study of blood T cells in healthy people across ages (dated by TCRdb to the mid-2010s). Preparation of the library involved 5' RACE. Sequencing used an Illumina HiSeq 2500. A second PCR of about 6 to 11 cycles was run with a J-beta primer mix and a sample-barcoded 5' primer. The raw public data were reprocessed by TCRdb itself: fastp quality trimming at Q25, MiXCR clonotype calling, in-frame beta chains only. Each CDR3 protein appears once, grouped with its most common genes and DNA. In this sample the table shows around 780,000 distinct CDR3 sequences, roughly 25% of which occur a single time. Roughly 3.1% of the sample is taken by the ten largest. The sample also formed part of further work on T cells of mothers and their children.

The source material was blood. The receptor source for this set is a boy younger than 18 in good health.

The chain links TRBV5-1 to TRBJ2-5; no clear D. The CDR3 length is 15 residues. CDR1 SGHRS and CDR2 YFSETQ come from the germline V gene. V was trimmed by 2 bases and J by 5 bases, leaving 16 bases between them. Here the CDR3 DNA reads TGCGCCAGCAGCTTTAGTCTAGACTCTCGGGAGACCCAGTACTTC. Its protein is CASSFSLDSRETQYF.

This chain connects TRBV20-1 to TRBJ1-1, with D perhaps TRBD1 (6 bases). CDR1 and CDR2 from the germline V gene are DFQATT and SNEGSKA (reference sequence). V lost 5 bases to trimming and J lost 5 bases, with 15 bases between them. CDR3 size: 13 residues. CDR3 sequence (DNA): TGCAGTGCTGGCACAGGGCTCGGGACTGAAGCTTTCTTT. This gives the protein CSAGTGLGTEAFF.

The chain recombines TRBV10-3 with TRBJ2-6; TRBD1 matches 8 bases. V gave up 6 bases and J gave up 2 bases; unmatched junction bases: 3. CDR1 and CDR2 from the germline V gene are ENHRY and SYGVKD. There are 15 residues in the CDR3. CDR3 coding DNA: TGTGCCATCAGCGCAGGGGGCGCTGGGGCCAACGTCCTGACTTTC. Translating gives CAISAGGAGANVLTF.

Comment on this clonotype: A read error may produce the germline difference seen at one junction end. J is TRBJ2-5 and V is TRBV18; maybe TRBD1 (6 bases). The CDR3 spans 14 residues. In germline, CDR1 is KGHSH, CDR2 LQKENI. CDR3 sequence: CASSPDRNHETQYF. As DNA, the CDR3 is TGTGCCAGCTCACCAGACAGGAACCACGAGACCCAGTACTTC.

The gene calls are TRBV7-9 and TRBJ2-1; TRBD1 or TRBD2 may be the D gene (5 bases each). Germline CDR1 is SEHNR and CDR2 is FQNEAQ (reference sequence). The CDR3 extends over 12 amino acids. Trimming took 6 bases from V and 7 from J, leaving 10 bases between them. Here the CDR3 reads CASRSGTNEQFF. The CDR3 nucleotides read TGTGCCAGCAGATCAGGGACGAATGAGCAGTTCTTC.

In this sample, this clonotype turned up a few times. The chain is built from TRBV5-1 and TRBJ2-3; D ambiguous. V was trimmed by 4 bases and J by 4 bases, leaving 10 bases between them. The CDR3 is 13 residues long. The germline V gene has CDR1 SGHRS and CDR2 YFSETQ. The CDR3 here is CASSPRPSDTQYF. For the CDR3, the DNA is TGCGCCAGCAGCCCACGCCCATCAGATACGCAGTATTTT.

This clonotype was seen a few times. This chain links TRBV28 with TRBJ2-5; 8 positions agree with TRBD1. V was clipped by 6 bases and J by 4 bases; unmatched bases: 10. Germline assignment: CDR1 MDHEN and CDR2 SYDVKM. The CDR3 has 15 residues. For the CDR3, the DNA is TGTGCCAGCAGCTACTCCCGGACAGGGAGAGAGACCCAGTACTTC. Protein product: CASSYSRTGRETQYF. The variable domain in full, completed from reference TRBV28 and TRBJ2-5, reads DVKVTQSSRYLVKRTGEKVFLECVQDMDHENMFWYRQDPGLGLRLIYFSYDVKMKEKGDIPEGYSVSREKKERFSLILESASTNQTSMYLCASSYSRTGRETQYFGPGTRLLVL.

CDR3 residues: CASSDREAHEQYF. In DNA form, the CDR3 reads TGTGCCAGCAGCGATAGGGAGGCCCACGAGCAGTACTTC. The V call is TRBV11-2, the J call TRBJ2-7; D possibly corresponds to TRBD2 (6 bases). Germline CDR1 is SGHAT and CDR2 is FQNNGV. The CDR3 has 13 residues. Trimming left V 5 bases short and J 5 bases short, with 13 bases between.

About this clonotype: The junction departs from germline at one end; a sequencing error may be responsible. CDR3 amino acids: CASSPPGLAGTATQYF. Here the CDR3 DNA reads TGTGCCAGCAGTCCGCCGGGACTAGCGGGTACAGCTACGCAGTATTTT. The gene calls are TRBV6-1 and TRBJ2-3; TRBD2 matches 12 bases. This CDR3 comprises 16 residues. The germline V gene encodes CDR1 MNHNS and CDR2 SASEGT.

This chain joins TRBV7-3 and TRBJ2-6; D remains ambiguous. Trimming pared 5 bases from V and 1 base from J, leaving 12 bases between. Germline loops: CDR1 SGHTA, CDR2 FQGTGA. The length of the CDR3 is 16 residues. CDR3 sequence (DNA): TGTGCCAGCAGCCTGCCTTTAGTATCTGGGGCCAACGTCCTGACTTTC. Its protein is CASSLPLVSGANVLTF.

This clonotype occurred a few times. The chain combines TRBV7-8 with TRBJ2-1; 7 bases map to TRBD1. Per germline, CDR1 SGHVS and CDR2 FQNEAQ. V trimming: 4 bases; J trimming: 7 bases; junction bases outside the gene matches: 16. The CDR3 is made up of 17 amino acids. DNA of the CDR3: TGTGCCAGCAGCTCCCACGCCCGGACAGGCATGGCAAATGAGCAGTTCTTC. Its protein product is CASSSHARTGMANEQFF.

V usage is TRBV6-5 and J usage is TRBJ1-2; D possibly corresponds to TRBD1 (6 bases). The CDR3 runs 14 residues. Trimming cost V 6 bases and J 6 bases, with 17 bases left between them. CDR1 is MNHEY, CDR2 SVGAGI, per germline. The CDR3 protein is CASSSADSTDGYTF. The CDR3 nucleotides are TGTGCCAGCAGCTCCGCGGACAGTACCGATGGCTACACCTTC.

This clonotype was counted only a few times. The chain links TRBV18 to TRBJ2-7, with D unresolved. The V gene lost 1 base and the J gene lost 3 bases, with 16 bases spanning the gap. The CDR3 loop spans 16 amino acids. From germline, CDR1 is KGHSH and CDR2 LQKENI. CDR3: CASSPQVGVPRYEQYF. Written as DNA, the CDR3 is TGTGCCAGCTCACCACAGGTAGGTGTCCCGCGCTACGAGCAGTACTTC. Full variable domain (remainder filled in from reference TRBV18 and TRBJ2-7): NAGVMQNPRHLVRRRGQEARLRCSPMKGHSHVYWYRQLPEEGLKFMVYLQKENIIDESGMPKERFSAEFPKEGPSILRIQQVVRGDSAAYFCASSPQVGVPRYEQYFGPGTRLTVT.

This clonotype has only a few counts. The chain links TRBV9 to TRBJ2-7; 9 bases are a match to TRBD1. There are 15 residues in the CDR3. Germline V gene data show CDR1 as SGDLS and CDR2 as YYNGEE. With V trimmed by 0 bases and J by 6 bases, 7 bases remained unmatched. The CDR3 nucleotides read TGTGCCAGCAGCGTAGACGGTCGGACAGGGGCCGAGCAGTACTTC. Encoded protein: CASSVDGRTGAEQYF. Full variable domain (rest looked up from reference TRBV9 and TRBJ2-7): DSGVTQTPKHLITATGQRVTLRCSPRSGDLSVYWYQQSLDQGLQFLIQYYNGEERAKGNILERFSAQQFPDLHSELNLSSLELGDSALYFCASSVDGRTGAEQYFGPGTRLTVT.

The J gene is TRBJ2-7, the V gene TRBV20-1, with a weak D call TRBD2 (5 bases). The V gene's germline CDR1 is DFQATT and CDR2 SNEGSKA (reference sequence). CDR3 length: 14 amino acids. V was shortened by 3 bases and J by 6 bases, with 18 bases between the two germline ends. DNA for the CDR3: TGCAGTGCTAGCGACGGCGGGTCTCCTGCCGAGCAGTACTTC. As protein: CSASDGGSPAEQYF.

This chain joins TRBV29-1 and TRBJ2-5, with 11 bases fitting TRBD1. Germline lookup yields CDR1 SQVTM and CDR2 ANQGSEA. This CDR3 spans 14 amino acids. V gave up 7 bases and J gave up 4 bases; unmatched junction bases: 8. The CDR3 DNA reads TGCAGCGCCAACGGACAGGGGGCTTCAGAGACCCAGTACTTC. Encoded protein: CSANGQGASETQYF. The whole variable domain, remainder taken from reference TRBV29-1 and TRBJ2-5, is SAVISQKPSRDICQRGTSLTIQCQVDSQVTMMFWYRQQPGQSLTLIATANQGSEATYESGFVIDKFPISRPNLTFSTLTVSNMSPEDSSIYLCSANGQGASETQYFGPGTRLLVL.

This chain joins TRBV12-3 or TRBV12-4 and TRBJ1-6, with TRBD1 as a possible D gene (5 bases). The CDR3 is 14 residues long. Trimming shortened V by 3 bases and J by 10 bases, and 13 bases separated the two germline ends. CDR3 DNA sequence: TGTGCCAGCAGTTTTATCAGGGAGAGCTCACCCCTCCACTTT. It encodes CASSFIRESSPLHF.

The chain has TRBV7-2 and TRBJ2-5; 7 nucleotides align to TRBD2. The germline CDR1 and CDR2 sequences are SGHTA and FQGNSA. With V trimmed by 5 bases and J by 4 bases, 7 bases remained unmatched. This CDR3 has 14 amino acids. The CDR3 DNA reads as TGTGCCAGCAGCCCCAATCGGGGGGTAGAGACCCAGTACTTC. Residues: CASSPNRGVETQYF.

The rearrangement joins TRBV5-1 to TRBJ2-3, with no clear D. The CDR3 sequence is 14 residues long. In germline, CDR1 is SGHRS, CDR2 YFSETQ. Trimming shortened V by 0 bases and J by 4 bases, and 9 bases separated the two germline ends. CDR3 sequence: CASSLASSSDTQYF. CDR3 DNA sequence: TGCGCCAGCAGCTTGGCGTCTAGTTCAGATACGCAGTATTTT.

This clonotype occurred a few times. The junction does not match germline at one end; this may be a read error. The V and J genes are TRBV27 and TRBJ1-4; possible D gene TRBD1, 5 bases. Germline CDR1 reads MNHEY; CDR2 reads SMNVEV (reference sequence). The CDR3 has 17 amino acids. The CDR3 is CASSLIPYRSTNEKPFF. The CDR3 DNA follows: TGTGCCAGCAGTTTAATCCCTTACAGGTCAACTAATGAAAAACCGTTTTTT.

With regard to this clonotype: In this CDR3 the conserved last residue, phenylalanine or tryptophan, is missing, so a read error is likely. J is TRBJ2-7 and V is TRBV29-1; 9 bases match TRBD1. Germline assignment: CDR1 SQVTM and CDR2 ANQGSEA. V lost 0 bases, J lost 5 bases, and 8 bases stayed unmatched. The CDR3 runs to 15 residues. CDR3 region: CSVEDRGTGLNEQYS. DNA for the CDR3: TGCAGCGTTGAAGATCGGGGGACAGGGTTAAACGAGCAGTACTCC.

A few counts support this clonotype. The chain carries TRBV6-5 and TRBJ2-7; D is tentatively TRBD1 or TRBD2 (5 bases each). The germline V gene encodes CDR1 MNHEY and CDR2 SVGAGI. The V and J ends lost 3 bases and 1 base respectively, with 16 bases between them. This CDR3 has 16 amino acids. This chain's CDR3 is CASSYKSGLESYEQYF. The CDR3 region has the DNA TGTGCCAGCAGTTATAAGTCGGGGCTAGAGTCCTACGAGCAGTACTTC.

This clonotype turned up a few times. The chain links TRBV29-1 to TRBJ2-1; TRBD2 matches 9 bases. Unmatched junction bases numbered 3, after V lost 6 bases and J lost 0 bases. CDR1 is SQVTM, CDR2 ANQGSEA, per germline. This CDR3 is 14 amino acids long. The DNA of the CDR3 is TGCAGCGTCCTAGCGGGGAGCTCCTACAATGAGCAGTTCTTC. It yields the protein CSVLAGSSYNEQFF.